This T cell receptor (beta chain) was observed in a study of blood T cell repertoires in COVID-19. Study-wide background: Specimens from acute and convalescent COVID-19 originated in the United States, Italy and Spain.

The CDR3 totals 18 residues. V was clipped by 5 bases and J by 0 bases; unmatched bases: 8. Germline V gene sequence: CDR1 SGHTA, CDR2 FQGNSA. Under the authors' procedure: From reference gene primer amplification, estimates of nucleated cell counts were derived. The assay was immunoSEQ multiplex PCR, and TCRdb's table has in-frame clones only and misses some. The DNA was the basis for D and trimming; V, J and clone size are from that table. The data contain a few hundred thousand clones, over 80% of them singletons. This chain links TRBV7-2 with TRBJ2-2; the match to TRBD1 covers 11 bases. This clonotype originated in a woman in her thirties or forties who had recovered from COVID-19. Material for sequencing was PBMCs or T cells enriched from blood (not recorded which). Here the CDR3 DNA reads TGTGCCAGCAGCCGTATGGGGACAGGGGGGACGAACACCGGGGAGCTGTTTTTT. As protein: CASSRMGTGGTNTGELFF.